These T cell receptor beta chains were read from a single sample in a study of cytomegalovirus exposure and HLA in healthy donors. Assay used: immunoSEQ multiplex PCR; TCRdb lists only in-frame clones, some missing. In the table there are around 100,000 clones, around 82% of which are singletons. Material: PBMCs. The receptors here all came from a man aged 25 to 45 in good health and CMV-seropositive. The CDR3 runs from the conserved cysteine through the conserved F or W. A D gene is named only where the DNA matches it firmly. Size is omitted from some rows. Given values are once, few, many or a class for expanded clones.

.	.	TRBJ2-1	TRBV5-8	TGTGCCAGCAGACGACAACCATACAATGAGCAGTTCTTC	CASRRQPYNEQFF
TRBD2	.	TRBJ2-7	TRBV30	TGTGCCTGGAGTCGACTAGCGGGAGTAGGCGAGCAGTACTTC	CAWSRLAGVGEQYF
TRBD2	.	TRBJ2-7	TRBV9	TGTGCCAGCAGCGTAGATCTAGCGGGGGCCTACGAGCAGTACTTC	CASSVDLAGAYEQYF
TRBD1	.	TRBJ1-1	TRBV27	TGTGCCAGCAGGCGGACAGGGCATGCTTTCTTT	CASRRTGHAFF
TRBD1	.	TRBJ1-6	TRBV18	TGTGCCAGCTCACGCCGGGACAGGGTAGATAATTCACCCCTCCACTTT	CASSRRDRVDNSPLHF
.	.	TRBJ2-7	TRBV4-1	TGCGCCAGCAGCCAAGTAGAGGGCTCCTACGAGCAGTACTTC	CASSQVEGSYEQYF
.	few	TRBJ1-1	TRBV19	TGTGCCAGTAGTATTGGTCAGGCGAACACTGAAGCTTTCTTT	CASSIGQANTEAFF
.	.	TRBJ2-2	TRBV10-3	TGTGCCATCAGTGAGTTTGGCGGCACCGGGGAGCTGTTTTTT	CAISEFGGTGELFF
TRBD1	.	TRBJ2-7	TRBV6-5	TGTGCCAGCAGTTACTCGGCGGGACAGGGGATATGGGAGCAGTACTTC	CASSYSAGQGIWEQYF
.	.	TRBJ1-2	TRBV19	TGTGCCAGTACCCTAGCGGCGGGGGGACGTGGCTACACCTTC	CASTLAAGGRGYTF
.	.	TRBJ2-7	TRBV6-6	TGTGCCAGCAGTTCACCGACACTTAACTCCTACGAGCAGTACTTC	CASSSPTLNSYEQYF
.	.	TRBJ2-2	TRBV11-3	TGTGCCAGCAGCTACGACAGGTGGGGCGGGGAGCTGTTTTTT	CASSYDRWGGELFF
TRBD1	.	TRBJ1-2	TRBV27	TGTGCCAGCAGTTCGGACAGGATGGATAACTATGGCTACACCTTC	CASSSDRMDNYGYTF
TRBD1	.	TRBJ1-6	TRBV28	TGTGCCAGCAGGGATCCGGGACAGGGGCTTCCACCCCTCCACTTT	CASRDPGQGLPPLHF
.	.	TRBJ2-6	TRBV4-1	TGCGCCAGCAGCCAAGACTTTTCTGGGGCCAACGTCCTGACTTTC	CASSQDFSGANVLTF
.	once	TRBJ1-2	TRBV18	TGTGCCAGCTCAGCGGACAGAACTAACTATGGCTACACCTTC	CASSADRTNYGYTF
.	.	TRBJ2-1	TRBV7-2	TGTGCCAGCAGCCCTCAACAGGCAGGGGCCTACAATGAGCAGTTCTTC	CASSPQQAGAYNEQFF
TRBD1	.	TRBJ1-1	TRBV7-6	TGTGCCAGCAGCTGGGGAAGACAGGGGGCGGACACTGAAGCTTTCTTT	CASSWGRQGADTEAFF
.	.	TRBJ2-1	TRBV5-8	TGTGCCAGCAGCTTCCGCGGGGGCGCTTACAATGAGCAGTTCTTC	CASSFRGGAYNEQFF
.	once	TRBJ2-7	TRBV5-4	TGTGCCAGCAGCCGCGGGGCAGGGGGGACCCTCCACGAGCAGTACTTC	CASSRGAGGTLHEQYF
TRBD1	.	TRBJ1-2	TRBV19	TGTGCCAGTAGTATAAACAGGGGGGACTATGGCCACACCTTC	CASSINRGDYGHTF
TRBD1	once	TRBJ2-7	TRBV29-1	TGCAGCGTTGGGGCAGGGGGTTCCGAGCAGTACTTC	CSVGAGGSEQYF
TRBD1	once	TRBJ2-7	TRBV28	TGTGCCAGCGACCCGGGACAGATAACCCTCGGTCCCTACGAGCAGTACTTC	CASDPGQITLGPYEQYF
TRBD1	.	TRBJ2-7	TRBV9	TGTGCCAGCAGCGTAGCTGGGGACAGTACCTACGAGCAGTACTTC	CASSVAGDSTYEQYF
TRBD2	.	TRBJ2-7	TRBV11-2	TGTGCCAGCAGCCCGAGACTAGCGGGAGGGTTCTCCTACGAGCAGTACTTC	CASSPRLAGGFSYEQYF
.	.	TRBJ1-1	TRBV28	TGTGCCAGCCGCACCCGCTGGCACGTGAACACTGAAGCTTTCTTT	CASRTRWHVNTEAFF
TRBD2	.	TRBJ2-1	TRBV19	TGTGCCAGTAGGCCCGGGACTAGCAATGAGCAGTTCTTC	CASRPGTSNEQFF
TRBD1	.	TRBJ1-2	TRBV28	TGTGCCAGCAGTTTAGACAGGGTGAGAAGCTACACCTTC	CASSLDRVRSYTF
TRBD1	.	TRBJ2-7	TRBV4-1	TGCGCCAGCAGCCCCCACCGGACAGGGGAGAACTACGAGCAGTACTTC	CASSPHRTGENYEQYF
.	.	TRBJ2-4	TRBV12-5	TGTGCTAGTGGCCCTGGGGGGGCAGCCAAAAACATTCAGTACTTC	CASGPGGAAKNIQYF
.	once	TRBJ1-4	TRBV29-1	TGCGGCGGGGGGAGGATTAATGAAAAACTGTTTTTT	CGGGRINEKLFF
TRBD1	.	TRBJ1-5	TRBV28	TGTGCCAGCAGTCCCCGACAGGGCGACCAGCCCCAGCATTTT	CASSPRQGDQPQHF
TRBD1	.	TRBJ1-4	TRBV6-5	TGTGCCAGTGGGGGGACAGGTGAAAAACTGTTTTTT	CASGGTGEKLFF
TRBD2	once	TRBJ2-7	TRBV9	TGTGCCAGCAGCGCCAGCGGGACCGCGGGGGAGCAGTACTTC	CASSASGTAGEQYF
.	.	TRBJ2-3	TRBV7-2	TGTGCCAGCAGCTTACAGGCCAGGGTGCCAGATACGCAGTATTTT	CASSLQARVPDTQYF
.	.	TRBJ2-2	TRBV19	TGTGCCAGTTCAAATAGCGGTAGGGAAGTGTTGACCGGGGAGCTGTTTTTT	CASSNSGREVLTGELFF
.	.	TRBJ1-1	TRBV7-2	TGTGCCAGCAGCTTATGGGGCCGGGAGACTGAAGCTTTCTTT	CASSLWGRETEAFF